These 8 T cell receptor beta chains came from one sample sequenced in a study of shared clonotypes between healthy human individuals. Naivety among CD8 cells was defined by CD45RO negativity and positive CCR7 selection, thereby excluding terminally differentiated effector memory CD45RA+ cells. Produced via immunoSEQ multiplex PCR; TCRdb's table is partial and in-frame only. The repertoire consists of more than 2 million clones, with over 85% occurring once and the leading ten covering around 1.1%. Sequenced: naive CD8+ T cells sorted from blood. These receptors all stem from a man between 18 and 29 years old in good health.

J is TRBJ1-2 and V is TRBV30; a possible D gene is TRBD1 (5 bases). This CDR3 has 13 amino acids. The V end was cut by 0 bases, the J end by 3 bases, with 8 bases between. Germline lookup yields CDR1 GTSNPN and CDR2 SVGIG (reference sequence). CDR3 protein: CAWSVATDYGYTF. Here the CDR3 DNA reads TGTGCCTGGAGTGTCGCGACAGACTATGGCTACACCTTC.

This rearrangement joins TRBV6-5 to TRBJ2-7; 9 bases agree with TRBD2. In germline, CDR1 is MNHEY, CDR2 SVGAGI. The V segment lost 6 bases and the J segment 3 bases; nucleotides outside the gene matches: 6. This CDR3 spans 14 amino acids. The CDR3 sequence is CASSRTSADYEQYF. The CDR3 bases are TGTGCCAGCAGCCGGACTAGCGCAGACTACGAGCAGTACTTC.

The V gene is TRBV19, the J gene TRBJ1-1, with D possibly matching TRBD1 (5 bases). The CDR3 totals 15 residues. V was shortened by 5 bases and J by 5 bases, with 18 bases between the two germline ends. Germline CDR1 is LNHDA and CDR2 is SQIVND (reference sequence). The CDR3 reads CASSPRGTGGTEAFF. The CDR3 DNA sequence: TGTGCCAGTAGTCCCCGAGGGACGGGGGGAACTGAAGCTTTCTTT.

This clone was observed once. The rearrangement links TRBV13 to TRBJ2-1, with 11 bases matching TRBD1. This CDR3 comprises 15 residues. The V and J ends lost 5 bases and 10 bases, in that order; junction bases with no gene match: 10. Germline lookup yields CDR1 PRHDT and CDR2 FYEKMQ (reference sequence). The CDR3 sequence is CASSPGQGASEEQFF. The CDR3 DNA sequence: TGTGCCAGCAGCCCTGGACAGGGGGCCTCAGAAGAGCAGTTCTTC.

The chain employs TRBV11-2 and TRBJ1-4; D is uncertain. V lost 1 base and J 6 bases, leaving 6 bases between the germline ends. Per germline, CDR1 SGHAT and CDR2 FQNNGV. CDR3 length: 13 amino acids. CDR3 region: CASSLVTHEKLFF. CDR3 DNA sequence: TGTGCCAGCAGCTTAGTGACCCATGAAAAACTGTTTTTT.

In this sample, this clone turned up once. The chain carries TRBV11-2 and TRBJ2-7; the match to TRBD2 covers 7 bases. V was clipped by 0 bases and J by 4 bases; unmatched bases: 6. This CDR3 has 15 residues. Germline-derived CDR1 and CDR2 are SGHAT and FQNNGV. The CDR3 spells CASSLEPGTKYEQYF. The CDR3 region has the DNA TGTGCCAGCAGCTTAGAACCTGGGACTAAGTACGAGCAGTACTTC. Filled out from reference TRBV11-2 and TRBJ2-7, the complete variable domain reads EAGVAQSPRYKIIEKRQSVAFWCNPISGHATLYWYQQILGQGPKLLIQFQNNGVVDDSQLPKDRFSAERLKGVDSTLKIQPAKLEDSAVYLCASSLEPGTKYEQYFGPGTRLTVT.

This chain connects TRBV5-4 to TRBJ2-7; D is unclear. The CDR3 is made up of 15 amino acids. Trimming removed 0 bases from V and 2 bases from J, with 12 bases in between. Germline assignment: CDR1 SGHNT and CDR2 YYREEE (reference sequence). The CDR3 DNA follows: TGTGCCAGCAGCTTGGGAGGAGTCCCCCCCTACGAGCAGTACTTC. The encoded protein is CASSLGGVPPYEQYF. The full variable domain, its missing parts supplied by reference TRBV5-4 and TRBJ2-7, is ETGVTQSPTHLIKTRGQQVTLRCSSQSGHNTVSWYQQALGQGPQFIFQYYREEENGRGNFPPRFSGLQFPNYSSELNVNALELDDSALYLCASSLGGVPPYEQYFGPGTRLTVT.

Of note for this clone: A much larger clone differs from this one at a single base, so this may be a read error. Other DNA sequences in this specimen translate into the identical CDR3. The rearrangement uses TRBV30 and TRBJ1-1, with no clear D. The CDR3 is 12 amino acids. In germline, CDR1 is GTSNPN, CDR2 SVGIG (reference sequence). V was trimmed by 0 bases and J by 1 base, leaving 3 bases between them. The CDR3 is CAWSVWNTEAFF. Here the CDR3 DNA reads TGTGCCTGGAGTGTATGGAACACTGAAGCTTTCTTT.